This T cell receptor beta chain was observed in a study of early T cells in non-severe SARS-CoV-2 infection. About the research overall: Unsorted whole blood bulk RNA was sequenced, with unpaired chains.

TCRdb re-derived calls from the 5' RACE reads in MiXCR, one entry per CDR3 protein. Of around 67,000 distinct CDR3 sequences listed, 9.5% to 15% are singletons. V was pared by 4 bases and J by 3 bases, with 7 bases between. The germline CDR1 and CDR2 sequences are SQVTM and ANQGSEA. The CDR3 spans 12 residues. This clonotype was recorded many times. Sequenced sample: whole blood. The gene calls are TRBV29-1 and TRBJ2-1; D assignment may be TRBD1 or TRBD2 (5 bases each). The clonotype originates from an adult who was a healthcare worker with PCR-confirmed SARS-CoV-2 infection or an uninfected control (not recorded which). The chain's CDR3 is CSVGGFYNEQFF. The CDR3 DNA sequence: TGCAGCGTTGGGGGGTTCTACAATGAGCAGTTCTTC.